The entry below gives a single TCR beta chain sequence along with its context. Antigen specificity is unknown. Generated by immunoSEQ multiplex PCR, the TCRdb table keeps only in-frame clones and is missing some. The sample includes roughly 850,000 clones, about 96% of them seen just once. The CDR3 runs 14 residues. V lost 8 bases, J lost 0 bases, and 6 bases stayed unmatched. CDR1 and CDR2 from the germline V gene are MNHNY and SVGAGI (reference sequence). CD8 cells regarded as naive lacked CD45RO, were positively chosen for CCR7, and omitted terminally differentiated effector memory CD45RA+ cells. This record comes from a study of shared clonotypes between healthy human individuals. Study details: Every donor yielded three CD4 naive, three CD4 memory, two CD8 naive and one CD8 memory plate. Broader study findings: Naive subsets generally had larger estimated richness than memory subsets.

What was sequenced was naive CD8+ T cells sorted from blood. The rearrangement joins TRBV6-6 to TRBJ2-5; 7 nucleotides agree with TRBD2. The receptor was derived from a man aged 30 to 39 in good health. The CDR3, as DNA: TGTGCCAGCCATAAAGCGGGATACCAAGAGACCCAGTACTTC. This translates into CASHKAGYQETQYF.